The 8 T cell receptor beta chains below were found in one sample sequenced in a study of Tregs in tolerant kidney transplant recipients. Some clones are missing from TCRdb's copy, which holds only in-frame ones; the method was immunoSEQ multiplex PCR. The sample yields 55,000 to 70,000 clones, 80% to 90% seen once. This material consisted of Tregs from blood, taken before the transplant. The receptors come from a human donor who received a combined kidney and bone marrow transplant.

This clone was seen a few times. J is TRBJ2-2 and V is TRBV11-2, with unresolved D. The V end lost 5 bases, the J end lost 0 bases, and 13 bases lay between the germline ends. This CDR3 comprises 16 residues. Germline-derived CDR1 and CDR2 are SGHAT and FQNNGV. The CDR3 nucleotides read TGTGCCAGCAGCCGGCCGGCAGGATCGAACACCGGGGAGCTGTTTTTT. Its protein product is CASSRPAGSNTGELFF.

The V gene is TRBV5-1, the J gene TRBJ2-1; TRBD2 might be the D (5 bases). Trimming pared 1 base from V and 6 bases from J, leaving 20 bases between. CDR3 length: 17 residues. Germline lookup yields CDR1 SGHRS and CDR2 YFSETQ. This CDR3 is CASSLKVAGSVVNEQFF. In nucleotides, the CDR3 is TGCGCCAGCAGCTTGAAAGTCGCGGGCAGTGTGGTCAATGAGCAGTTCTTC.

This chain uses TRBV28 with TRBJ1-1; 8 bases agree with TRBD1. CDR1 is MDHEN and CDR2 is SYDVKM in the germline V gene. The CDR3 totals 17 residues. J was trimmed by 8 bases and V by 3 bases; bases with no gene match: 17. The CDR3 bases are TGTGCCAGCAGTTTTTATCAGGCTCGCCGACAGGGGAAGGAAGCTTTCTTT. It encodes CASSFYQARRQGKEAFF.

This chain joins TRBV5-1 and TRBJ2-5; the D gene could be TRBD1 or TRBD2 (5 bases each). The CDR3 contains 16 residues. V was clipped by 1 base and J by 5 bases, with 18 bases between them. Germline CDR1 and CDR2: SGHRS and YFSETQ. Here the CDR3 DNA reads TGCGCCAGCAGCTTGCCCAGGGACCTGATGTCGGAGACCCAGTACTTC. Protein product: CASSLPRDLMSETQYF. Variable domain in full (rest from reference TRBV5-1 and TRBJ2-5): KAGVTQTPRYLIKTRGQQVTLSCSPISGHRSVSWYQQTPGQGLQFLFEYFSETQRNKGNFPGRFSGRQFSNSRSEMNVSTLELGDSALYLCASSLPRDLMSETQYFGPGTRLLVL.

CDR3 nucleotides: TGTGCCAGCCGCTTCACAGGGATACAGAATTCACCCCTCCACTTT. This encodes CASRFTGIQNSPLHF. V gene TRBV27 combines with J gene TRBJ1-6; D might be TRBD1 (6 bases). V dropped 8 bases and J dropped 7 bases, with 18 bases sitting between them. Per the germline V gene, CDR1 is MNHEY and CDR2 is SMNVEV (reference sequence). CDR3 length equals 15 residues.

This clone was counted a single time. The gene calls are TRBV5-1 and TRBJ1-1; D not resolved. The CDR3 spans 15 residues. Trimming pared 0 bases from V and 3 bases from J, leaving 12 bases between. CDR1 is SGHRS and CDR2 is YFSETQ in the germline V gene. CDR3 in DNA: TGCGCCAGCAGCTTGGACAGACCAACATACACTGAAGCTTTCTTT. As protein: CASSLDRPTYTEAFF.

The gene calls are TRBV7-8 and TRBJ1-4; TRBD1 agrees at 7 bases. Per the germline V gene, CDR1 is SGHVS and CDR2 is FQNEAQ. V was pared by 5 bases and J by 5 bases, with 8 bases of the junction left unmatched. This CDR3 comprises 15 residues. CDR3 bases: TGTGCCAGCAGCAGACTCAGGGGGGCGAATGAAAAACTGTTTTTT. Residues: CASSRLRGANEKLFF. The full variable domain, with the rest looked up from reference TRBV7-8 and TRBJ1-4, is GAGVSQSPRYKVAKRGQDVALRCDPISGHVSLFWYQQALGQGPEFLTYFQNEAQLDKSGLPSDRFFAERPEGSVSTLKIQRTQQEDSAVYLCASSRLRGANEKLFFGSGTQLSVL.

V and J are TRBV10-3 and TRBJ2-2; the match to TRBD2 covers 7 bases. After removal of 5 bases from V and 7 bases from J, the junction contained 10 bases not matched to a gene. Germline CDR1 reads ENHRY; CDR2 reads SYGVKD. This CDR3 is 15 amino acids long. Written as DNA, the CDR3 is TGTGCCATCAGTACCTCAGCGGGAACGCACGGGGAGCTGTTTTTT. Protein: CAISTSAGTHGELFF.